These 21 T cell receptor beta chains share one sample of origin, sequenced in a study of regulatory T cells in long-lasting Graves disease. Both iRepertoire HTBI primers and Arm-PCR of CDR3 regions were used to build the TCR beta libraries. A single record per CDR3 protein comes from TCRdb applying MiXCR to the multiplex PCR reads. The table shows some 600,000 distinct CDR3 sequences, with about 16% occurring only once. Time point specified: newly diagnosed GD, antithyroid drugs for less than 3 months. Construction of the TCR library relied on RNA isolated from PBMCs. The sample was also reused in another study, on T cells in Graves' hyperthyroidism and ophthalmopathy.

The sample was peripheral blood mononuclear cells (PBMCs), taken at new diagnosis, from a patient treated with antithyroid drugs. These receptor sequences come from a young man with Graves disease.

V is TRBV11-2 and J is TRBJ2-2, with 9 bases matching TRBD1. Germline values: CDR1 SGHAT, CDR2 FQNNGV. This CDR3 has 16 residues. Losses at the gene ends were 4 bases for V and 6 bases for J; bases not matched to a gene: 9. The CDR3 is CASSSTGGLEAGELFF. DNA of the CDR3: TGTGCCAGCAGCTCGACAGGGGGATTAGAGGCCGGGGAGCTGTTTTTT.

This clonotype has only one observation. The chain has TRBV30 and TRBJ1-1, with 8 bases identical to TRBD1. The V segment lost 4 bases and the J segment 10 bases; nucleotides outside the gene matches: 5. The V gene's germline CDR1 is GTSNPN and CDR2 SVGIG (reference sequence). CDR3 length equals 11 residues. The CDR3 bases are TGTGCCTGGACAGGGGGCGATCGAGCTTTCTTT. Encoded protein: CAWTGGDRAFF.

Comments on this clonotype: This CDR3 fails to terminate in the conserved phenylalanine or tryptophan, so it likely reflects a read error. The rearrangement links TRBV9 to TRBJ2-1; D perhaps matches TRBD2 (6 bases). The germline V and J ends were trimmed by 0 bases and 8 bases, with 12 bases remaining between them. Germline V gives CDR1 SGDLS, CDR2 YYNGEE. The CDR3 has 14 residues. In nucleotides, the CDR3 is TGTGCCAGCAGCGTAGTAACGGCTAGCGATGAGCAGTTCCTC. The encoded protein is CASSVVTASDEQFL.

In this sample, this clonotype turned up many times. The CDR3 DNA reads TGTGCCTGGAGGAAGACCGGACAAAGCTCTGGAAACACCATATATTTT. As protein: CAWRKTGQSSGNTIYF. The chain carries TRBV30 and TRBJ1-3; weak D call: TRBD1 (5 bases). The V and J ends lost 3 bases and 0 bases respectively, with 15 bases between them. This CDR3 comprises 16 residues. Per germline, CDR1 GTSNPN and CDR2 SVGIG (reference sequence).

This clonotype was counted a few times. The CDR3 does not end in the conserved phenylalanine or tryptophan, so this is likely a read error. This rearrangement joins TRBV28 to TRBJ2-3; no definite D call. The CDR3 extends over 13 amino acids. CDR1 is MDHEN and CDR2 is SYDVKM in the germline V gene. Trimming removed 5 bases from V and 2 bases from J, with 8 bases in between. In DNA form, the CDR3 reads TGTGCCAGCAGTCCTCTAGTCACAGATACGCAGTATCTT. Residues: CASSPLVTDTQYL.

Concerning this clonotype: A read error is possible here, since a much larger clone lies one base away. V is TRBV28 and J is TRBJ2-4; a possible D gene is TRBD2 (7 bases). The germline V gene encodes CDR1 MDHEN and CDR2 SYDVKM. This CDR3 has 14 residues. V shed 5 bases and J shed 15 bases, with 23 bases lying between them. Here the CDR3 DNA reads TGTGCCAGCAGTACCCCCGGGGGGCGGGAGTTTCGGTACTTC. This gives the protein CASSTPGGREFRYF.

This clonotype was counted a few times. This chain links TRBV4-1 with TRBJ2-7, with 8 bases lining up with TRBD2. The CDR3 totals 15 residues. Germline V lookup: CDR1 MGHRA, CDR2 YSYEKL. The V gene end was trimmed by 1 base and the J gene end by 7 bases; junction bases not matched to a gene: 9. The CDR3 DNA reads as TGCGCCAGCAGCCAAGTCTCGGGAGGGCCTGAGGAGCAGTACTTC. Translating it yields CASSQVSGGPEEQYF.

The J gene is TRBJ1-1, the V gene TRBV19; D is unclear. The CDR3 loop spans 11 amino acids. With 6 bases removed from V and 4 bases from J, the gap between germline ends came to 6 bases. CDR1 is LNHDA and CDR2 is SQIVND in the germline V gene (reference sequence). The CDR3 DNA follows: TGTGCCAGTAGCTGGAGCACTGAAGCTTTCTTT. This gives the protein CASSWSTEAFF. The whole variable domain, remainder taken from reference TRBV19 and TRBJ1-1, is DGGITQSPKYLFRKEGQNVTLSCEQNLNHDAMYWYRQDPGQGLRLIYYSQIVNDFQKGDIAEGYSVSREKKESFPLTVTSAQKNPTAFYLCASSWSTEAFFGQGTRLTVV.

This clonotype showed up many times. V gene TRBV11-2 combines with J gene TRBJ2-1; D uncertain. V dropped 0 bases and J dropped 7 bases, with 10 bases sitting between them. Looked up from germline, CDR1 is SGHAT and CDR2 is FQNNGV. The CDR3 sequence is 14 residues long. CDR3 residues: CASSLDRASNEQFF. The CDR3 region has the DNA TGTGCCAGCAGCTTAGATCGGGCCTCGAATGAGCAGTTCTTC.

This clonotype has more than one count but fewer than ten. J is TRBJ1-5 and V is TRBV18, with TRBD1 as a possible D gene (6 bases). The CDR3 loop spans 16 amino acids. The ends were cut back, 3 bases at V and 2 bases at J, with 14 bases in the middle. The germline V gene has CDR1 KGHSH and CDR2 LQKENI. This chain's CDR3 is CASSPPGHAGNQPQHF. DNA for the CDR3: TGTGCCAGCTCACCCCCGGGACATGCAGGCAATCAGCCCCAGCATTTT.

Many counts were recorded for this clonotype. The V gene is TRBV3-1, the J gene TRBJ2-3; a weak D match, TRBD2 (5 bases). V was cut by 4 bases and J by 0 bases, with 14 bases left in between. The CDR3 is 16 residues long. Germline CDR1 is LGHDT and CDR2 is YNNKEL (reference sequence). The CDR3 DNA reads TGTGCCAGCAGCCGCCTAGCAGGAGTGAGCACAGATACGCAGTATTTT. This encodes CASSRLAGVSTDTQYF.

There are many counts of this clonotype. V usage is TRBV24-1 and J usage is TRBJ2-3; a possible D gene is TRBD1 (7 bases). Deletions cut 2 bases from V and 6 bases from J, with 11 bases between. The CDR3 runs to 14 residues. CDR1 is KGHDR, CDR2 SFDVKD, per germline. The CDR3 reads CATSDSSGGDTQYF. The CDR3 bases are TGTGCCACCAGTGATTCGTCAGGGGGGGATACGCAGTATTTT.

This clonotype was seen many times. This chain joins TRBV6-5 and TRBJ2-1, with 13 nucleotides matching TRBD2. J was trimmed by 6 bases and V by 0 bases; bases with no gene match: 17. The CDR3 is made up of 21 amino acids. Germline CDR1 and CDR2: MNHEY and SVGAGI. The CDR3 sequence: CASSYSRVGRTSGSNGNEQFF. Here the CDR3 DNA reads TGTGCCAGCAGTTACTCGAGAGTAGGCCGGACTAGCGGGAGCAACGGCAATGAGCAGTTCTTC.

Of note for this clonotype: Since a much larger clone is just one base distant, this may be a read error. This chain connects TRBV7-6 to TRBJ2-5; 11 nucleotides match TRBD2. The CDR3 is 14 amino acids. The germline V gene has CDR1 SGHVS and CDR2 FNYEAQ. This CDR3 reads CAGSRLAGQETQYF. The CDR3, as DNA: TGTGCCGGCAGCCGACTAGCGGGGCAAGAGACCCAGTACTTC.

On this clonotype itself: It may be a read error: a sequence one base away is much more abundant. Lacking the conserved final phenylalanine or tryptophan, this CDR3 likely reflects a read error. This chain connects TRBV28 to TRBJ2-1; no clear D gene. The V gene's germline CDR1 is MDHEN and CDR2 SYDVKM. There are 13 residues in the CDR3. V lost 5 bases and J 4 bases, leaving 9 bases between the germline ends. Here the CDR3 DNA reads TGTGCCAGCAGTCACTATAGTTACAATGAGCAGTTCCTC. It codes for CASSHYSYNEQFL.

This clonotype was detected only a few times. The chain has TRBV20-1 and TRBJ2-3, with TRBD2 matching 7 bases. V was pared by 0 bases and J by 4 bases, with 7 bases of the junction left unmatched. Germline assignment: CDR1 DFQATT and CDR2 SNEGSKA (reference sequence). This CDR3 comprises 15 residues. CDR3 in amino acids: CSARERAGRADTQYF. CDR3 nucleotides: TGCAGTGCTAGAGAACGAGCGGGAAGGGCAGATACGCAGTATTTT.

V is TRBV24-1 and J is TRBJ2-1; 12 nucleotides line up with TRBD1. V was clipped by 4 bases and J by 2 bases; unmatched bases: 17. Germline CDR1 is KGHDR and CDR2 is SFDVKD. The CDR3 length is 21 residues. CDR3 loop: CATSDTIGGTGGAGTYNEQFF. DNA of the CDR3: TGTGCCACCAGTGACACAATCGGGGGGACAGGGGGCGCGGGGACCTACAATGAGCAGTTCTTC.

The chain employs TRBV13 and TRBJ2-3; 9 nucleotides agree with TRBD1. V gave up 0 bases and J gave up 3 bases; unmatched junction bases: 4. Germline V gives CDR1 PRHDT, CDR2 FYEKMQ (reference sequence). The CDR3 is 16 amino acids. The CDR3 DNA is TGTGCCAGCAGCTTAGGTTTCGGGACAGGGACAGATACGCAGTATTTT. Amino acid sequence: CASSLGFGTGTDTQYF.

The chain links TRBV7-3 to TRBJ2-1; TRBD2 matches at 10 bases. V lost 1 base, J lost 2 bases, and 11 bases stayed unmatched. The CDR3 loop spans 19 amino acids. Germline CDR1 reads SGHTA; CDR2 reads FQGTGA. Here the CDR3 DNA reads TGTGCCAGCAGCTTAATTCCGACTAGCGGGCGCCGGGCCTACAATGAGCAGTTCTTC. Translation gives CASSLIPTSGRRAYNEQFF.

In this sample, this clonotype turned up a few times. The rearrangement joins TRBV7-3 to TRBJ2-3; 7 bases fit TRBD1. CDR3 length equals 15 residues. Germline V lookup: CDR1 SGHTA, CDR2 FQGTGA. With 4 bases clipped from V and 2 bases from J, the junction kept 6 bases outside the gene matches. This CDR3 is CASSSQGTNTDTQYF. Here the CDR3 DNA reads TGTGCCAGCAGCTCACAGGGGACCAACACAGATACGCAGTATTTT.

This clonotype was recorded many times. The J gene is TRBJ1-1, the V gene TRBV24-1; no reliable D call. This CDR3 spans 11 amino acids. The germline CDR1 and CDR2 sequences are KGHDR and SFDVKD. The V end lost 5 bases, the J end lost 5 bases, and 5 bases lay between the germline ends. The CDR3 DNA reads TGTGCCACCAGTGGGGGAACTGAAGCTTTCTTT. It is translated as CATSGGTEAFF.